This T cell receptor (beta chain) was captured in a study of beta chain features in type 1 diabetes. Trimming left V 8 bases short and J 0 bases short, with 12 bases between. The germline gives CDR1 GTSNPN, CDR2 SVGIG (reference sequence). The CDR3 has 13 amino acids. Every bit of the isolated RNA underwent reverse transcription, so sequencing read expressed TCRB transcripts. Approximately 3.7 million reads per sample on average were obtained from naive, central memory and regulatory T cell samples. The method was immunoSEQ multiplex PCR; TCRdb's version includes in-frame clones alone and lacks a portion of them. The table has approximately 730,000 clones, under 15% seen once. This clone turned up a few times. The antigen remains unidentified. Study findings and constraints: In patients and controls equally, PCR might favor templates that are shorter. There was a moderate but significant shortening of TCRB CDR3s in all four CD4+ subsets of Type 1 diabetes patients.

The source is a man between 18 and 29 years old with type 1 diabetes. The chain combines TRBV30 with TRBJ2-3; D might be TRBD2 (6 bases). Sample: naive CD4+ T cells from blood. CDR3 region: CARAGTSTDTQYF. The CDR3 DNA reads TGTGCCCGGGCGGGGACTAGCACAGATACGCAGTATTTT.